Below, 19 T cell receptor beta chains from the same sample are listed, as sequenced in a study of control samples from healthy donors and cancer patients. Using immunoSEQ multiplex PCR, the repertoire was profiled, and TCRdb retains in-frame clones only, with some absent. Of 100,000 to 150,000 clones detected, around nine tenths appear once; the ten largest clones hold 9% to 13%. Sequencing was carried out using blood. These receptor sequences come from a man aged 25 to 40 in good health.

The V gene is TRBV6-5, the J gene TRBJ1-2, with D perhaps TRBD1 (5 bases). The CDR3 covers 16 residues. Trimming took off 0 bases at V and 0 bases at J, with 11 bases between the two ends. Germline-derived CDR1 and CDR2 are MNHEY and SVGAGI. As DNA, the CDR3 is TGTGCCAGCAGTTACTCGTGGGACGCATCTAACTATGGCTACACCTTC. Amino acids: CASSYSWDASNYGYTF.

The chain employs TRBV3-1 (or the pseudogene TRBV3-2) and TRBJ1-6, with D possibly TRBD1 on 5 matching bases. This CDR3 is 15 amino acids long. The germline gives CDR1 LGHDT, CDR2 YNNKEL (reference sequence). The ends were cut back, 4 bases at V and 5 bases at J, with 12 bases in the middle. The CDR3 DNA sequence: TGTGCCAGCAGCCCCCGGGGCCCCGATAATTCACCCCTCCACTTT. Protein: CASSPRGPDNSPLHF.

The V gene is TRBV6-2 or TRBV6-3, the J gene TRBJ1-1; D gene unclear. Per germline, CDR1 MNHEY and CDR2 SVGEGT. V lost 5 bases, J lost 8 bases, and 12 bases lay in between. CDR3 size: 12 residues. The chain's CDR3 is CASSPFPGEAFF. CDR3 sequence (DNA): TGTGCCAGCAGTCCCTTTCCGGGGGAAGCTTTCTTT.

The chain joins TRBV5-5 to TRBJ2-3; the match to TRBD1 covers 8 bases. CDR1 is SGHKS, CDR2 YYEKEE, per germline (reference sequence). The ends lost 4 bases at V and 5 bases at J; junction bases unmatched: 6. This CDR3 has 14 residues. Written as DNA, the CDR3 is TGTGCCAGCAGCCGACAGGGGATCGTAGATACGCAGTATTTT. It translates to CASSRQGIVDTQYF.

V gene TRBV6-1 combines with J gene TRBJ1-2, with TRBD1 as a possible D gene (5 bases). This CDR3 spans 16 amino acids. The V end was cut by 2 bases, the J end by 7 bases, with 20 bases between. Germline V gene lookup returns CDR1 MNHNS and CDR2 SASEGT. The CDR3 DNA follows: TGTGCCAGCAGTGAAACGGGGCCCGCCCAGAGGAGTGGCTACACCTTC. Its translation: CASSETGPAQRSGYTF.

This chain connects TRBV4-1 to TRBJ2-1, with 12 bases fitting TRBD2. CDR1 MGHRA and CDR2 YSYEKL come from the germline V gene. V lost 1 base and J lost 4; bases outside the gene matches: 2. The CDR3 sequence is 16 residues long. The chain's CDR3 is CASSQATSGGYNEQFF. The DNA for the CDR3 is TGCGCCAGCAGCCAAGCAACTAGCGGGGGGTACAATGAGCAGTTCTTC.

CDR3 in amino acids: CASRLGTSGGVTRTETQYF. The CDR3 nucleotides are TGTGCAAGTCGCTTAGGGACTAGCGGGGGGGTCACAAGGACGGAGACCCAGTACTTC. The gene calls are TRBV12-2 and TRBJ2-5; the DNA was not used to check the table's D call, TRBD2. TRBV12-2 is a known pseudogene. The CDR3 runs 19 residues.

J is TRBJ2-1 and V is TRBV6-2 or TRBV6-3; TRBD1 is a possible D gene (5 bases). The V gene lost 2 bases and the J gene lost 5 bases, with 7 bases spanning the gap. The CDR3 is 13 amino acids. In germline, CDR1 is MNHEY, CDR2 SVGEGT. For the CDR3, the DNA is TGTGCCAGCAGTTACGAAGGGGACAATGAGCAGTTCTTC. Protein sequence: CASSYEGDNEQFF.

This chain joins TRBV2 and TRBJ2-7, with TRBD1 identical over 7 bases. The CDR3 totals 12 residues. Germline loops: CDR1 SNHLY, CDR2 FYNNEI. The junction had 4 bases not matched to a gene; V was cut back by 4 bases and J by 7 bases. CDR3 sequence: CASSVQGEEQYV. CDR3 nucleotides: TGTGCCAGCAGTGTGCAGGGGGAAGAGCAGTACGTC.

This clone has just a few counts. This chain joins TRBV6-6 and TRBJ1-5, with 8 nucleotides matching TRBD1. The CDR3 runs 15 residues. The germline CDR1 and CDR2 sequences are MNHNY and SVGAGI (reference sequence). V dropped 5 bases and J dropped 2; count of bases not matched to a gene: 5. CDR3 protein: CASSNEDRGNQPQHF. As DNA, the CDR3 is TGTGCCAGCAGTAACGAGGACAGGGGCAATCAGCCCCAGCATTTT.

The chain recombines TRBV10-3 with TRBJ2-1; 11 bases match TRBD1. There are 15 residues in the CDR3. Germline V CDR1 and CDR2: ENHRY, SYGVKD. Trimming took 7 bases from V and 7 from J; bases not matched to a gene: 9. The CDR3 loop is CAITQTGTGGNEQFF. In DNA form, the CDR3 reads TGTGCCATCACCCAAACCGGGACAGGGGGGAATGAGCAGTTCTTC.

The chain joins TRBV7-2 to TRBJ2-2; no reliable D call. This CDR3 has 14 amino acids. V lost 7 bases and J lost 6, with 15 bases in between. From germline, CDR1 is SGHTA and CDR2 FQGNSA. This CDR3 is CASTPYGGAGELFF. The CDR3 DNA reads as TGTGCCAGCACTCCGTACGGTGGCGCCGGGGAGCTGTTTTTT.

J is TRBJ1-1 and V is TRBV30, with TRBD1 as a possible D gene (5 bases). V lost 4 bases to trimming and J lost 6 bases, with 9 bases between them. This CDR3 spans 11 amino acids. In germline, CDR1 is GTSNPN, CDR2 SVGIG (reference sequence). CDR3 amino acids: CAWMWGAEAFF. The CDR3 DNA reads as TGTGCCTGGATGTGGGGGGCTGAAGCTTTCTTT.

The chain has TRBV27 and TRBJ1-2; TRBD1 matches at 10 bases. Germline CDR1 MNHEY, CDR2 SMNVEV (reference sequence). V lost 6 bases and J lost 5; bases outside the gene matches: 6. This CDR3 has 14 amino acids. The CDR3 protein is CASRLGQGGYGYTF. As DNA, the CDR3 is TGTGCCAGCAGACTAGGACAGGGGGGATATGGCTACACCTTC.

The genes are TRBV6-5 and TRBJ2-1, with 9 bases identical to TRBD1. CDR3 length: 15 residues. The V segment lost 6 bases and the J segment 3 bases; nucleotides outside the gene matches: 6. CDR1 MNHEY and CDR2 SVGAGI come from the germline V gene. The DNA for the CDR3 is TGTGCCAGCAGGAGGACAGGGGTGGACTACAATGAGCAGTTCTTC. It translates to CASRRTGVDYNEQFF.

The chain uses TRBV7-2 and TRBJ1-6; D ambiguous. V lost 6 bases and J lost 9, with 18 bases in between. The germline gives CDR1 SGHTA, CDR2 FQGNSA. CDR3 size: 15 residues. CDR3 nucleotides: TGTGCCAGCAGTCCCGGGCTGGCGATCCCTTCACCCCTCCACTTT. Translation: CASSPGLAIPSPLHF. Full variable domain (missing parts from reference TRBV7-2 and TRBJ1-6): GAGVSQSPSNKVTEKGKDVELRCDPISGHTALYWYRQSLGQGLEFLIYFQGNSAPDKSGLPSDRFSAERTGGSVSTLTIQRTQQEDSAVYLCASSPGLAIPSPLHFGNGTRLTVT.

This chain joins TRBV4-1 and TRBJ2-1; the match to TRBD1 covers 8 bases. This CDR3 is built from 13 residues. Germline V gives CDR1 MGHRA, CDR2 YSYEKL. The ends lost 8 bases at V and 6 bases at J; junction bases unmatched: 6. The CDR3 protein is CASHPTGGNEQFF. Written as DNA, the CDR3 is TGCGCCAGCCACCCTACAGGGGGCAATGAGCAGTTCTTC.

The rearrangement uses TRBV27 and TRBJ1-1, with D unresolved. Germline CDR1 reads MNHEY; CDR2 reads SMNVEV (reference sequence). This CDR3 spans 15 amino acids. V was pared by 2 bases and J by 3 bases, with 13 bases between. As DNA, the CDR3 is TGTGCCAGCAGTTTAAGCAGGCAGCGCTACACTGAAGCTTTCTTT. Protein sequence: CASSLSRQRYTEAFF.

This chain's CDR3 is CASSEIQARGSPLHF. The CDR3 DNA reads TGTGCCAGCAGTGAGATACAGGCAAGGGGTTCACCCCTCCACTTT. The chain combines TRBV25-1 with TRBJ1-6, with TRBD1 as a possible D gene (5 bases). Germline V lookup: CDR1 MGHDK, CDR2 SYGVNS. Trimming cost V 3 bases and J 9 bases, with 15 bases left between them. This CDR3 contains 15 residues.